This T cell receptor beta chain was profiled in a study of blood T cell repertoires in COVID-19. As for the study in general: Collection of acute and convalescent COVID-19 samples took place in the United States, Italy and Spain. Sample material is recorded as cDNA or gDNA derived from T cells, B-cell-depleted T cells, or PBMCs.

Sequenced by immunoSEQ multiplex PCR; TCRdb stores in-frame clones only, minus some. This sample carries over 110,000 clones, roughly 78% of them seen once, and the ten largest clones take about 3.6%. The germline CDR1 and CDR2 sequences are MDHEN and SYDVKM. Losses at the gene ends were 7 bases for V and 3 bases for J; bases not matched to a gene: 8. The CDR3 sequence is 14 residues long. Sequencing was carried out using peripheral blood. This chain links TRBV28 with TRBJ1-2; 7 bases match TRBD1. The source is a man aged 60 to 69 with acute or convalescent COVID-19. The CDR3 sequence: CASIGQGVDYGYTF. The CDR3 DNA follows: TGTGCCAGCATCGGGCAGGGGGTAGACTATGGCTACACCTTC.